This TCR beta chain was recovered during a study of T-cell memory formation after mild COVID-19 (dated by TCRdb to 2020 to 2022). About the investigation overall: TCR sequence clusters from the two donors were found to be largely donor specific. Two young, previously healthy adult volunteers made up the cohort, one male and one female. In two donors, T-cell clones that expanded and contracted after mild COVID-19 were tracked by sequencing TCRalpha and TCRbeta repertoires over time. The full study reports these points: SARS-CoV-2 specificity was not confirmed for the second-wave clones peaking on day 37. Contracting CD4+ clones were found mainly in CM and EM memory subsets, while CD8+ clones were enriched in EMRA. Only two mild cases were covered in the study, and larger cohorts including severe cases with pre-infection samples were considered necessary. Clones contracting from day 15 to 85 had balanced CD4/CD8 phenotypes, while a second wave expanding from day 15 to 37 was biased towards CD4+. Some responding clones were detected in pre-infection memory, which suggested that pre-existing cross-reactive memory T cells had joined the SARS-CoV-2 response.

Ficoll-Paque density gradient centrifugation was the method used to isolate PBMCs. TCRdb lists the instrument as Illumina NovaSeq 6000. cDNA libraries for TCRalpha and TCRbeta were prepared by 5'RACE using constant-segment primers, with sample barcodes and unique molecular identifiers added. Trizol reagent was used to extract RNA from every sample. Library amplification was performed in two PCR steps, and a second sample barcode and Illumina TruSeq adapters were introduced in the second step. The libraries were sequenced on an Illumina NovaSeq using 2 x 150 bp paired-end reads. As for how the authors treated the data: With migec v1.2.7, reads were demultiplexed and then collapsed into UMI-guided consensus sequences. With mixcr v2.1.11, UMI consensuses were aligned to TRA and TRB V and J templates and assembled into clonotypes. A clonotype was counted as expanded or contracted only when both edgeR and NoisET called the clonotype significant, with the noise models trained on biological replicates. edgeR calls used a false discovery rate-adjusted p below 0.01 and a log2 fold-change threshold of 1. As an exploratory analysis of dynamics, max-normalized trajectories of the 1000 most abundant clonotypes were examined with PCA combined with hierarchical clustering. Separately sequenced CD4+ and CD8+ repertoires were used to assign the CD4 or CD8 phenotype of responding clones. TCRdb ran its own pipeline on the public reads, namely fastp trimming at Q25 and MiXCR clone calling, and kept in-frame beta chains. Entries that share a CDR3 protein sequence are merged under the most common genes and DNA. These V and J calls rely on TCRdb rather than the paper's analysis. Within this sample are 450,000 to 650,000 distinct CDR3 sequences, with 15% to 20% of them counted one time only. The ten largest account for 12% of the sample.

The CDR3 numbers 16 residues from cysteine through phenylalanine. Only the CDR3 part of the read is kept: 48 bases, read in frame from the first base. In the germline V gene (reference sequence), CDR1 corresponds to SSHAT and CDR2 to FNYEAQ. The sample holds a few counts of this clonotype. Its antigen is still unknown. At one of its ends the junction is not consistent with the germline gene, which may arise from a read error. The chain is made from TRBV7-7 and TRBJ2-1, and 10 junctional nucleotides match TRBD2. Material for sequencing was PBMCs or a T cell subset sorted from them (not recorded which). This receptor was taken from an adult woman who had mild COVID-19 (a few samples of this study predate the infection). The sample titles of this study are shuffled in the database, so cell type and time point are left out; the donor was told from shared clones. Here the CDR3 is given as CASSLIFSGRLNEQFF. The nucleotide sequence is given as TGTGCTAGCAGCCTGATATTTAGCGGGAGGCTCAATGAGCAGTTCTTC.